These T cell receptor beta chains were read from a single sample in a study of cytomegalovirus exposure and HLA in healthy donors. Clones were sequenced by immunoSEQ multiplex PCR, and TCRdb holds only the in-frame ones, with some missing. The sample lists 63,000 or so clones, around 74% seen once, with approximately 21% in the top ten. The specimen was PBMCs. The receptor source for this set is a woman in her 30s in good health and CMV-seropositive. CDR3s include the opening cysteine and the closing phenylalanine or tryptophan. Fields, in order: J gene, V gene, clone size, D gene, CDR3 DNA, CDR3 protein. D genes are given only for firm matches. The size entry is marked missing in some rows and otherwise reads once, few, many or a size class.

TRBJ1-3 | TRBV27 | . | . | TGTGCCAGCAGTTTTCGGGGAACCGGAAACACCATATATTTT | CASSFRGTGNTIYF
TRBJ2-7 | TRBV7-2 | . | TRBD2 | TGTGCCAGCAGCTTAGGCGGGAGAGCCTACGAGCAGTACTTC | CASSLGGRAYEQYF
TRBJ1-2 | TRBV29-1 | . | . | TGCAGCGTTGTCGGCTATGGCTACACCTTC | CSVVGYGYTF
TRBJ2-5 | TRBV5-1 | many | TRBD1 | TGCGCCAGCAGGAGTGGGGACAGTCAAGAGACCCAGTACTTC | CASRSGDSQETQYF
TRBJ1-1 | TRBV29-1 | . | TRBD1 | TGCAGCGTTGAAGTGGGAGGACAGGGAAAAACTGAAGCTTTCTTT | CSVEVGGQGKTEAFF
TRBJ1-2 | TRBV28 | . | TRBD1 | TGTGCCAGCAGTCTCACAGGGGTGAATGGCTACACCTTC | CASSLTGVNGYTF
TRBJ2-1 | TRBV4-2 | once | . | TGTGCCAGCAGTTCCGGGATTTACAATGAGCAGTTCTTC | CASSSGIYNEQFF
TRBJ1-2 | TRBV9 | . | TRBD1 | TGTGCCAGCAGCGCTGGGGACAGCCGCGTGAATGGCTACACCTTC | CASSAGDSRVNGYTF
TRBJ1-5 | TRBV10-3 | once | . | TGTGCCATCAGTGAGACAGGAAATCAGCCCCAGCATTTT | CAISETGNQPQHF
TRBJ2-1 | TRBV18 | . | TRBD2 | TGTGCCAGCTCACTCCAGGGACTAGCGGGAGGGAATGAGCAGTTCTTC | CASSLQGLAGGNEQFF
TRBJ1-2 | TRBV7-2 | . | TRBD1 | TGTGCCAGCAGCCGAACAGGGGGCCCAGATGGCTACACCTTC | CASSRTGGPDGYTF
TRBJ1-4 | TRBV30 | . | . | TGTGCCTGGAGTGTAGGGGGACACCTGTCCGAAAAACTGTTTTTT | CAWSVGGHLSEKLFF
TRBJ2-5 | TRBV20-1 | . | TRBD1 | TGCAGTGCTTGCAGGGGGGAGACCCAGTACTTC | CSACRGETQYF
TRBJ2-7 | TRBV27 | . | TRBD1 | TGTGCCAGCACCTCACAGGGGGGCTACGAGCAGTACTTC | CASTSQGGYEQYF
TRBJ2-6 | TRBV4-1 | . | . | TGCGCCAGCAGCCCGGAGAGTAAAGCTTCTGGGGCCAACGTCCTGACTTTC | CASSPESKASGANVLTF
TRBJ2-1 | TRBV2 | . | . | TGTGCCAGCAAGGGAACGGGAGAAACTAATGAGCAGTTCTTC | CASKGTGETNEQFF
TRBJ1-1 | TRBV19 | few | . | TGTGCCAGTAGTTGGCGGCGGAACACTGAAGCTTTCTTT | CASSWRRNTEAFF
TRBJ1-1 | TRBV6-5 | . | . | TGTGCCAGCAGTTACTCGGCAGGCTGGAACACTGAAGCTTTCTTT | CASSYSAGWNTEAFF
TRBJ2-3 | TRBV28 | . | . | TGTGCCAGCAGTATCAGGCGGGCGGATACGCAGTATTTT | CASSIRRADTQYF
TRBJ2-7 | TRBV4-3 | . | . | TGCGCCAGCAGCAACGGGCCGGCGGGCGAGCAGTACTTC | CASSNGPAGEQYF